The rows below give T cell receptor beta chains drawn from one sample of a study of T cells in Graves' hyperthyroidism and ophthalmopathy. TCRdb called the multiplex PCR reads again in MiXCR, with one record for every CDR3 protein. In the table there are a few hundred thousand distinct CDR3 sequences, approximately 16% of which are singletons. The sequenced sample consisted of blood. The receptor set was obtained from a woman aged 25 to 39 with Graves' ophthalmopathy. CDR3s include the opening cysteine and the closing phenylalanine or tryptophan. The D gene is left open where the match is weak. A clone size is listed for some rows: how often the clone was seen (once, few, many), or a class if it is expanded.

abundance	j_gene	v_gene	d_gene	len	CDR3nt	CDR3aa
many	TRBJ1-1	TRBV6-6	NA	14	TGTGCCAGCAGTTATCTCGGGAGGAGCACTGAAGCTTTCTTT	CASSYLGRSTEAFF
many	TRBJ2-5	TRBV12-3/TRBV12-4	NA	17	TGTGCCAGCACCTATTTGGGCAGGGGTTTCTTAGGAGAGACCCAGTACTTC	CASTYLGRGFLGETQYF
NA	TRBJ1-1	TRBV12-3/TRBV12-4	NA	13	TGTGCCAGCAGTTTACCGGAGAACACTGAAGCTTTCTTT	CASSLPENTEAFF
few	TRBJ2-5	TRBV7-8	NA	13	TGTGCCAGCAGCTTTGAGGGAGCAGAGACCCAGTACTTC	CASSFEGAETQYF
many	TRBJ2-5	TRBV28	TRBD1	16	TGTGCCAGCAGTTTAGGGTGGACAGGGGGACAAGAGACCCAGTACTTC	CASSLGWTGGQETQYF
many	TRBJ1-1	TRBV3-2	NA	15	TGTGCCAGCAGCCAAAAAGGGACGGTGAACACTGAAGCTTTCTTT	CASSQKGTVNTEAFF
many	TRBJ2-1	TRBV12-3/TRBV12-4	NA	17	TGTGCCAGCAGTCTCGTCTTCCTCCGGGTTGGTTACAATGAGCAGTTCTTC	CASSLVFLRVGYNEQFF
many	TRBJ2-1	TRBV14	TRBD2	17	TGTGCCAGCAGCCAGGACGGACTAGCGGGAGTTAAAAATGAGCAGTTCTTC	CASSQDGLAGVKNEQFF
many	TRBJ2-1	TRBV7-3	NA	15	TGTGCCAGCAGCTCTCCGGGACAAGCCAGCAATGAGCAGTTCTTC	CASSSPGQASNEQFF
NA	TRBJ2-5	TRBV20-1	TRBD2	19	TGCAGTGCTAGAGGATATGAGGGACTAGCGGGTGTGCTCTCAGAGACCCAGTACTTC	CSARGYEGLAGVLSETQYF
many	TRBJ1-5	TRBV6-1	TRBD1	15	TGTGCCAGCTTGTTACAGGGGTATGGCAATCAGCCCCAGCATTTT	CASLLQGYGNQPQHF
many	TRBJ2-3	TRBV7-3	NA	13	TGTGCCAGCAGCGAGGCCTTTAGGGATACGCAGTATTTT	CASSEAFRDTQYF
many	TRBJ1-2	TRBV28	NA	13	TGTGCCAGCAGTACCCCAGCGAGCTATGGCTACACCTTC	CASSTPASYGYTF
few	TRBJ1-6	TRBV3-1	NA	12	TGTGCCAGCAGTACAACAGGTTCACCCCTCCACTTT	CASSTTGSPLHF
many	TRBJ1-1	TRBV28	NA	15	TGTGCCAGCAGCAGCGACAGGTATGGGTACACTGAAGCTTTCTTT	CASSSDRYGYTEAFF
NA	TRBJ1-2	TRBV20-1	TRBD1	12	TGCAGTGCTAGAAAGGGACAGCATGGCTACACCTTC	CSARKGQHGYTF
many	TRBJ1-2	TRBV27	NA	14	TGTGCCAGCAGTTATTCCTACAGAGCCTATGGCTACACCTTC	CASSYSYRAYGYTF
NA	TRBJ2-2	TRBV20-1	NA	13	TGCAGTGCTAGCGCACAGAACACCGGGGAGCTGTTTTTT	CSASAQNTGELFF
few	TRBJ2-7	TRBV5-6	NA	16	TGTGCCAGCAGCTTGGACCCCCGGGCTAGCTCCTACGAGCAGTACTTC	CASSLDPRASSYEQYF
many	TRBJ2-5	TRBV5-6	TRBD2	14	TGTGCCAGCAGCTTGCTAGCGGGAGAAGAGACCCAGTACTTC	CASSLLAGEETQYF
few	TRBJ2-2	TRBV7-9	NA	16	TGTGCCAGCAACATTCGGACAGGAGGGGTCACCGGGGAGCTGTTTTTT	CASNIRTGGVTGELFF
many	TRBJ2-5	TRBV5-1	NA	15	TGCGCCAGCAGCTTGGTTGCATTTGGACAAGAGACCCAGTACTTC	CASSLVAFGQETQYF
many	TRBJ2-2	TRBV12-3/TRBV12-4	TRBD2	15	TGTGCCAGCAGTCCGGCTAGCGGAGGCACCGGGGAGCTGTTTTTT	CASSPASGGTGELFF
many	TRBJ2-3	TRBV20-1	NA	13	TGCAGTGCTACCCCAAGCGGCACAGATACGCAGTATTTT	CSATPSGTDTQYF
NA	TRBJ2-5	TRBV5-1	NA	15	TGCGCCAGCAGCCAAGATAACCAGGGACAAGAGACCCAGTACTTC	CASSQDNQGQETQYF
NA	TRBJ1-1	TRBV12-3/TRBV12-4	NA	11	TGTGCCAGCAGTTTTGCTGAGATGGCTTTCTTT	CASSFAEMAFF
NA	TRBJ2-7	TRBV9	TRBD1	16	TGTGCCAGCAGCGTAGATTGGACAGGGGTTCCCTACGAGCAGTACTTC	CASSVDWTGVPYEQYF
few	TRBJ2-5	TRBV7-3	TRBD1	14	TGTGCCAGCAGCCCGACAGGGGCGGTAGAGACCCAGTACTTC	CASSPTGAVETQYF
many	TRBJ2-5	TRBV18	NA	12	TGTGCCAGCTCACCTTTCGGGGAGACCCAGTACTTC	CASSPFGETQYF
NA	TRBJ2-2	TRBV20-1	TRBD2	15	TGCAGTGCTACATTCAGCGGGAGGGGAGGCGGGGAGCTGTTTTTT	CSATFSGRGGGELFF
many	TRBJ2-5	TRBV7-9	NA	14	TGTGCCAGCAGCTTAAGGACAGCCTGGGAGACCCAGTACTTC	CASSLRTAWETQYF
many	TRBJ2-7	TRBV7-2	TRBD1	18	TGTGCCAGCAGCTTAGGACTGACCGGACAGGGCACATCCTACGAGCAGTACTTC	CASSLGLTGQGTSYEQYF
few	TRBJ2-2	TRBV6-2/TRBV6-3	TRBD2	17	TGTGCCAGCAGTTACGGGGCTAGCGGGACCAACACCGGGGAGCTGTTTTTT	CASSYGASGTNTGELFF
many	TRBJ2-3	TRBV7-9	TRBD1	16	TGTGCCAGCAGCGCTCCAGGGGGCCGCCTCACAGATACGCAGTATTTT	CASSAPGGRLTDTQYF
NA	TRBJ2-3	TRBV7-2	TRBD2	17	TGTGCCAGCAGCTTGTCGGGACTAGCGGGAGTCTCAGATACGCAGTATTTT	CASSLSGLAGVSDTQYF
many	TRBJ2-1	TRBV7-2	TRBD2	19	TGTGCCAGCAGCGAACCGGGACTAGCGGGGAGGGGGCTATCAGGTGAGCAGTTCTTC	CASSEPGLAGRGLSGEQFF
few	TRBJ2-1	TRBV24-1	NA	14	TGTGCCACCAGTGATTTGGCGGGCTACAATGAGCAGTTCTTC	CATSDLAGYNEQFF
NA	TRBJ2-3	TRBV14	NA	14	TGTGCCAGCAGCCAAGGGGGGAGAACAGATACGCAGTATTTT	CASSQGGRTDTQYF
NA	TRBJ2-7	TRBV7-8	NA	14	TGTGCCAGCAGCTTAGTTGGGGCCGGCGACGAGCAGTACTTC	CASSLVGAGDEQYF
NA	TRBJ2-1	TRBV7-9	NA	15	TGTGCCAGCAGCTCTGACCCTGGGGGGTACAATGAGCAGTTCTTC	CASSSDPGGYNEQFF
many	TRBJ2-1	TRBV28	TRBD2	15	TGTGCCTCACAATGGAAGCTAGCGGTTTACAATGAGCAGTTCTTC	CASQWKLAVYNEQFF
many	TRBJ2-7	TRBV13	NA	17	TGTGCCAGCAGCCCACTATCCCCCGGAGGGGAAAACTACGAGCAGTACTTC	CASSPLSPGGENYEQYF
many	TRBJ2-5	TRBV30	TRBD1	15	TGTGCCTGGACCTCTGGGACAGGGGGGATAGAGACCCAGTACTTC	CAWTSGTGGIETQYF
many	TRBJ2-7	TRBV4-1	NA	15	TGCGCCAGCAGCCAAGATTCGGCAGGCTCCTACGAGCAGTACTTC	CASSQDSAGSYEQYF
few	TRBJ1-4	TRBV7-9	NA	12	TGTGCCAGCAGGAGGAGGGATGAAAAACTGTTTTTT	CASRRRDEKLFF
few	TRBJ2-7	TRBV29-1	TRBD2	14	TGCAGCGTTGATACGGGGGGAGGGTTCTACGAGCAGTACTTC	CSVDTGGGFYEQYF
many	TRBJ2-7	TRBV20-1	TRBD2	15	TGCAGTGCTGGCCCGACTAGCGGGAGTCCGTACGAGCAGTACTTC	CSAGPTSGSPYEQYF
many	TRBJ2-5	TRBV20-1	NA	15	TGCAGTGCTAGGTCGGACGGGATCCTCCAAGAGACCCAGTACTTC	CSARSDGILQETQYF
many	TRBJ1-1	TRBV28	TRBD1	15	TGTGCCAGCAGTTTACGGACAGGGGGCGGCGCTGAAGCTTTCTTT	CASSLRTGGGAEAFF
many	TRBJ1-2	TRBV4-1	NA	14	TGCGCCAGCAGCCAAGATGAAGGGAACTATGGCTACACCTTC	CASSQDEGNYGYTF
NA	TRBJ2-7	TRBV19	TRBD2	19	TGTGCCAGTAGTACTCAACCGGGACTAGCGGGAGAACGACCCTACGAGCAGTACTTC	CASSTQPGLAGERPYEQYF
few	TRBJ2-2	TRBV9	NA	14	TGTGCCAGCAGCGTACAACAGGGCACCGGGGAGCTGTTTTTT	CASSVQQGTGELFF
NA	TRBJ2-5	TRBV6-5	NA	14	TGTGCCAGCAGTTACTCTGCGGGGCAAGAGACCCAGTACTTC	CASSYSAGQETQYF
NA	TRBJ1-5	TRBV6-2/TRBV6-3	NA	15	TGTGCCAGCAGGCAGAGGACAGACAGCAATCAGCCCCAGCATTTT	CASRQRTDSNQPQHF